This is a list of T cell receptor beta chains from one sample in a study of molecular identifiers for immune sequencing clone quantification. TCRdb analysed the PCR reads with MiXCR anew, one entry per CDR3 protein. The sample includes tens of thousands of distinct CDR3 sequences, approximately 25% of them seen just once. Sample: naive CD8+ T cells from blood, with Jurkat cell RNA spiked in. The source of these receptors is a human donor in good health. Some libraries in this study had Jurkat cell RNA spiked in. CDR3s include the opening cysteine and the closing phenylalanine or tryptophan. A D gene is named only where the DNA matches it firmly. Clone size is not always given. Where it is, it says once, few, many or a class for expanded clones.

few	TRBV6-2/TRBV6-3	TRBJ2-5	NA	TGTGCCAGCAGAGGACAAAACCAAGAGACCCAGTACTTC	CASRGQNQETQYF
few	TRBV27	TRBJ2-5	TRBD2	TGTGCCAGCAGTCCCGGCCCACTAGCGGGGGCGTTAGAAGAGACCCAGTACTTC	CASSPGPLAGALEETQYF
many	TRBV12-3/TRBV12-4	TRBJ1-1	TRBD1	TGTGCCAGCAGTCAACACAGGGGAGGGAACACTGAAGCTTTCTTT	CASSQHRGGNTEAFF
few	TRBV6-5	TRBJ2-5	NA	TGTGCCAGCAGTTACGCCGGGACGGATATTTACTTC	CASSYAGTDIYF
NA	TRBV11-2	TRBJ2-3	NA	TGTGCCAGCAGCTTAGATCAGATAGACGGGAGTAGCACAGATACGCAGTATTTT	CASSLDQIDGSSTDTQYF
NA	TRBV6-1	TRBJ1-3	TRBD1	TGTGCCAGCAGTGAGGACAGGGGGTCTGGAAACACCATATATTTT	CASSEDRGSGNTIYF
NA	TRBV4-3	TRBJ1-5	TRBD1	TGCGCCAGCAGCCAAGACCGGTCGACAGGGTTTACGGTCGGCAATCAGCCCCGGCATTTT	CASSQDRSTGFTVGNQPRHF
few	TRBV6-2/TRBV6-3	TRBJ1-5	NA	TGTGCCGGCAGTGAGACGGGGAATCAGCCCCAGCATTTT	CAGSETGNQPQHF
NA	TRBV5-1	TRBJ2-7	TRBD1	TGCGCCAGCAGCCAAGCCATGGACAGGGTCACCTACGAGCAGTACTTC	CASSQAMDRVTYEQYF
few	TRBV7-9	TRBJ2-7	NA	TGTGCCAGCAGCTTTGTGCAGAAGTACGAGCAGTACTTC	CASSFVQKYEQYF
many	TRBV5-1	TRBJ2-7	NA	TGCGCCAGCAGCTTGAATGGGGCGTATGAGCAGTACTTC	CASSLNGAYEQYF
many	TRBV5-1	TRBJ1-4	NA	TGCGCCAGCAGCCCTTCTTCAGGGAAGGATGAAAAACTGTTTTTT	CASSPSSGKDEKLFF
few	TRBV4-1	TRBJ2-3	NA	TGCGCCAGCAGCCAAGACGAGGGGGGGCCGTCAGATACGCAGTATTTT	CASSQDEGGPSDTQYF
many	TRBV9	TRBJ2-7	NA	TGTGCCAGCAGCGTGGACGCAGGGACCGAGCAGTACTTC	CASSVDAGTEQYF
many	TRBV10-3	TRBJ2-1	NA	TGTGCCATCAGTTTGGACTCTAGCTCCTACAATGAGCAGTTCTTC	CAISLDSSSYNEQFF
few	TRBV9	TRBJ2-2	TRBD1	TGTGTCAGCGTAGACCGGGACAGGGCGAACACCGGGGAGCTGTTTTTT	CVSVDRDRANTGELFF
NA	TRBV19	TRBJ2-6	NA	TGTGCCAGTAGAGACTCCTTCTCTGGGGCCAACGTCCTGACTTTC	CASRDSFSGANVLTF
NA	TRBV5-2	TRBJ2-2	NA	TGTGCCAGCAGACCCCCCCCCTTTAGCGGGGCGAACCCCGGGGAGCTGTTTTTT	CASRPPPFSGANPGELFF
many	TRBV6-5	TRBJ2-7	NA	TGTGCCAGCAGTTACGGCAGGGGAAGCGAGCAGTACTTC	CASSYGRGSEQYF
many	TRBV7-9	TRBJ1-1	NA	TGTGCCAGCAGCTTCAGGGAGAACACTGAAGCTTTCTTT	CASSFRENTEAFF
NA	TRBV7-9	TRBJ2-3	TRBD2	TGTGCCAGCAGCCATAATCGTGGCGGGGGGGCCACAGATACGCAGTATTTT	CASSHNRGGGATDTQYF
many	TRBV30	TRBJ2-2	NA	TGTGCCTGGAGTGGAAGGGGTAGCAATTTCCCCGGGGAGCTGTTTTTT	CAWSGRGSNFPGELFF
many	TRBV4-1	TRBJ2-1	NA	TGCGCCAGCAGCCGCGCCGGGCAGGGAGTCAATGAGCAGTTCTTC	CASSRAGQGVNEQFF
many	TRBV3-1	TRBJ2-3	TRBD1	TGTGCCAGCAGCCCCCGGGACAGGGCTCTTGATACGCAGTATTTT	CASSPRDRALDTQYF
NA	TRBV4-1	TRBJ2-1	NA	TGCGCCAGCCGCCCAGATAGCTTGGCGGTTGAGCAGTTCTTC	CASRPDSLAVEQFF
many	TRBV23-1	TRBJ2-3	NA	TGCGCCAGCAGTCAAACCCGCCAGAGCACAGATACGCAGTATTTT	CASSQTRQSTDTQYF
many	TRBV5-1	TRBJ2-3	TRBD2	TGCGCCAGCAGGACTAGCGGGGGGGCCGGTACAGATACGCAGTATTTT	CASRTSGGAGTDTQYF
many	TRBV7-9	TRBJ2-7	TRBD2	TGTGCCAGCAGCTCCAGCGGTCTAGCGGGAGGATGGGGCGAGCAGTACTTC	CASSSSGLAGGWGEQYF